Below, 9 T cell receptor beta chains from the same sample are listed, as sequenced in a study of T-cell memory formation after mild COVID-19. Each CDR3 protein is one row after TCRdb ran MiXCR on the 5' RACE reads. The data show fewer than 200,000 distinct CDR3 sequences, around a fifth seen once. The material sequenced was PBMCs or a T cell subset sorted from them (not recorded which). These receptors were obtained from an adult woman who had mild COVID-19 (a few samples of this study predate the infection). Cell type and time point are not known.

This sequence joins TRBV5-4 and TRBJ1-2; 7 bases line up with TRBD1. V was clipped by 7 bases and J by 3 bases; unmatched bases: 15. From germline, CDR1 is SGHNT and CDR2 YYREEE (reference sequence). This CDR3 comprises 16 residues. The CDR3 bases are TGTGCCAGCTTCGCTTATGGAACAGGGGAGGACTATGGCTACACCTTC. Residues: CASFAYGTGEDYGYTF.

CDR3 sequence (DNA): TGTGCCAGCAGCTCGACAGGGAAGGGCAATCAGCCCCAGCATTTT. It codes for CASSSTGKGNQPQHF. The chain is built from TRBV5-6 and TRBJ1-5; 7 bases are shared with TRBD1. V lost 3 bases, J lost 2 bases, and 5 bases stayed unmatched. This CDR3 has 15 residues. Germline lookup yields CDR1 SGHDT and CDR2 YYEEEE.

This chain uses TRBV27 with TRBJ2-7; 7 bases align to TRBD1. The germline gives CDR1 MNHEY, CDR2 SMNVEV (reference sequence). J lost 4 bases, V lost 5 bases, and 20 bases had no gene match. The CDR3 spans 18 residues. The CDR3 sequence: CASSPRQGRDAQLYEQYF. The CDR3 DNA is TGTGCCAGCAGTCCCCGACAGGGCCGAGATGCACAGCTGTACGAGCAGTACTTC.

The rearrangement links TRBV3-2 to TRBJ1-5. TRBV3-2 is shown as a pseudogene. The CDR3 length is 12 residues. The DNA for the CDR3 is TGTGCCAGCAGCCAAGATAGAACTACGGGGCATTTT. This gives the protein CASSQDRTTGHF.

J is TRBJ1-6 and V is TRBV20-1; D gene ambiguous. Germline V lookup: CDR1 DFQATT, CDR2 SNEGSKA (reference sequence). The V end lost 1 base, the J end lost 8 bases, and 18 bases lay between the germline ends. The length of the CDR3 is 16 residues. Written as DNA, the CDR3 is TGCAGTGCTAGAGGGGTTACGGAGCAGACCTATTCACCCCTCCACTTT. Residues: CSARGVTEQTYSPLHF.

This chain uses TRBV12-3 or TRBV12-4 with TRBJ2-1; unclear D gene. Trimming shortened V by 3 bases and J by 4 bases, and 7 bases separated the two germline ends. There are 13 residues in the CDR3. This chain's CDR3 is CASSFGTYNEQFF. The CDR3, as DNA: TGTGCCAGCAGTTTTGGCACTTACAATGAGCAGTTCTTC.

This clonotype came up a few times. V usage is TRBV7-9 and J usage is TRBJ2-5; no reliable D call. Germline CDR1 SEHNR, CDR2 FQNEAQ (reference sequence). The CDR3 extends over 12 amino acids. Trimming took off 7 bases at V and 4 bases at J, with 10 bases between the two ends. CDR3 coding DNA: TGTGCCAGCACCCGATCCGGAGAGACCCAGTACTTC. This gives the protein CASTRSGETQYF.

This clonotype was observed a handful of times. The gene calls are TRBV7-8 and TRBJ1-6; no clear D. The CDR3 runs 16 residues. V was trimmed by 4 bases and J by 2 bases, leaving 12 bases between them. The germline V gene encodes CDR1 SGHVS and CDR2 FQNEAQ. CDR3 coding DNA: TGTGCCAGCAGCTCCGCCGGCGGAACCTATAATTCACCCCTCCACTTT. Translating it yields CASSSAGGTYNSPLHF. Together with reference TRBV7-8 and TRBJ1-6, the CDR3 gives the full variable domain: GAGVSQSPRYKVAKRGQDVALRCDPISGHVSLFWYQQALGQGPEFLTYFQNEAQLDKSGLPSDRFFAERPEGSVSTLKIQRTQQEDSAVYLCASSSAGGTYNSPLHFGNGTRLTVT.

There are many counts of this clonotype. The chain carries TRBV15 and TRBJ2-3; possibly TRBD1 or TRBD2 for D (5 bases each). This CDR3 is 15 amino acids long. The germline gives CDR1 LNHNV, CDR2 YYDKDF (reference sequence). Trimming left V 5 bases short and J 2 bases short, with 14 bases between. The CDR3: CATSPRDGATDTQYF. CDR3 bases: TGTGCCACCAGCCCCCGGGACGGAGCCACAGATACGCAGTATTTT.